A selection of T cell receptor beta chains follows, all from one sample in a study of cytomegalovirus exposure and HLA in healthy donors. TCRdb keeps only in-frame clones here, not all; method: immunoSEQ multiplex PCR. The table has approximately 90,000 clones, under 85% seen once; the top ten hold about 2.1%. The source material was PBMCs. The receptors come from a boy younger than 18 in good health and CMV-seronegative. CDR3s include the opening cysteine and the closing phenylalanine or tryptophan. The D gene is left open where the match is weak. Some rows have no size entry. The others give once, few or many, or a class for an expanded clone.

j_call | d_call | v_call | clone_size | cdr3_aa | cdr3_nt
TRBJ2-3 | - | TRBV4-3 | - | CASSPQGRGTDTQYF | TGCGCCAGCAGCCCCCAGGGGAGGGGGACAGATACGCAGTATTTT
TRBJ2-7 | - | TRBV6-6 | - | CASSQGQGGSYEQYF | TGTGCCAGCAGCCAGGGGCAGGGGGGTTCCTACGAGCAGTACTTC
TRBJ2-7 | TRBD1 | TRBV5-4 | - | CASSWGQGYEQYF | TGTGCCAGCAGCTGGGGACAGGGCTACGAGCAGTACTTC
TRBJ2-5 | - | TRBV7-7 | - | CASSHSADRFQETQYF | TGTGCTAGCAGCCATTCCGCCGACAGGTTCCAAGAGACCCAGTACTTC
TRBJ1-5 | TRBD1 | TRBV10-2 | - | CASSEIEGASNQPQHF | TGCGCCAGCAGTGAGATAGAGGGGGCCAGCAATCAGCCCCAGCATTTT
TRBJ1-4 | - | TRBV6-1 | few | CASSALEKLFF | TGTGCCAGCAGCGCACTTGAAAAACTGTTTTTT
TRBJ1-4 | TRBD1 | TRBV7-8 | - | CASSLVGDSLKLFF | TGTGCCAGCAGCTTAGTAGGGGACAGCCTAAAACTGTTTTTT
TRBJ2-5 | TRBD2 | TRBV4-1 | - | CASSPEGLAGAGETQYF | TGCGCCAGCAGCCCCGAAGGGCTAGCGGGAGCGGGGGAGACCCAGTACTTC
TRBJ1-1 | TRBD1 | TRBV30 | - | CAWSNRGGNTEAFF | TGTGCCTGGAGCAACAGGGGGGGGAACACTGAAGCTTTCTTT
TRBJ1-1 | TRBD1 | TRBV4-3 | - | CASSQDALDRKAFF | TGCGCCAGCAGCCAAGACGCTTTGGACAGGAAAGCTTTCTTT
TRBJ2-5 | - | TRBV27 | once | CASSFDRQETQYF | TGTGCCAGCAGTTTCGATAGACAAGAGACCCAGTACTTC
TRBJ2-7 | TRBD2 | TRBV7-2 | - | CASSLASGSGYEQYF | TGTGCCAGCAGCTTAGCTAGCGGGAGTGGGTACGAGCAGTACTTC
TRBJ2-2 | - | TRBV6-1 | - | CATKRGGPGTGELFF | TGTGCCACCAAGAGGGGGGGGCCGGGCACCGGGGAGCTGTTTTTT
TRBJ2-1 | - | TRBV9 | - | CASSPWSDEVNEQFF | TGTGCCAGCTCCCCATGGTCGGATGAGGTTAATGAGCAGTTCTTC
TRBJ2-1 | TRBD2 | TRBV6-4 | - | CASSETSGGNNEQFF | TGTGCCAGCAGTGAAACTAGCGGGGGTAACAATGAGCAGTTCTTC
TRBJ2-3 | TRBD1 | TRBV29-1 | - | CSVGTGGRTDTQYF | TGCAGCGTAGGGACAGGGGGCCGCACAGATACGCAGTATTTT
TRBJ2-3 | - | TRBV29-1 | once | CSVERFGRGPGDTQYF | TGCAGCGTTGAACGATTCGGCCGAGGCCCGGGAGATACGCAGTATTTT
TRBJ1-1 | - | TRBV9 | - | CASSTTTAGEAFF | TGTGCCAGCAGCACAACGACAGCGGGGGAAGCTTTCTTT
TRBJ2-1 | TRBD2 | TRBV5-1 | - | CASSVGGRYNEQFF | TGCGCCAGCAGTGTCGGCGGGAGGTACAATGAGCAGTTCTTC
TRBJ2-2 | - | TRBV7-9 | - | CASTSLRGSNTGELFF | TGTGCCAGCACCTCCCTCAGGGGATCAAACACCGGGGAGCTGTTTTTT
TRBJ1-1 | - | TRBV6-1 | - | CASSETVEGTTEAFF | TGTGCCAGCAGTGAAACGGTGGAGGGGACCACTGAAGCTTTCTTT
TRBJ2-7 | - | TRBV6-6 | - | CASSPLSEQYF | TGTGCCAGCAGTCCGCTGAGCGAGCAGTACTTC
TRBJ2-2 | TRBD2 | TRBV7-6 | - | CASSLRLAENTGELFF | TGTGCCAGCAGCTTAAGACTAGCGGAAAACACCGGGGAGCTGTTTTTT
TRBJ1-5 | - | TRBV7-8 | - | CASSLWGGQPQHF | TGTGCCAGCAGCTTATGGGGGGGCCAGCCCCAGCATTTT
TRBJ1-1 | - | TRBV9 | - | CASSLTGSKGTEAFF | TGTGCCAGCAGCCTTACAGGGTCCAAGGGGACTGAAGCTTTCTTT
TRBJ2-7 | TRBD1 | TRBV5-1 | - | CASRRDRIYEQYF | TGCGCCAGCAGGAGGGACAGGATCTACGAGCAGTACTTC
TRBJ1-1 | TRBD1 | TRBV6-6 | few | CASTGRTGGTEAFF | TGTGCCTCTACCGGCAGAACAGGGGGCACTGAAGCTTTCTTT
TRBJ2-7 | TRBD1 | TRBV9 | - | CASSTDRGNTYEQYF | TGTGCCAGCAGCACCGACAGGGGGAACACCTACGAGCAGTACTTC
TRBJ2-7 | - | TRBV10-3 | - | CAIKQDSSYEQYF | TGTGCCATCAAACAGGACAGCTCCTACGAGCAGTACTTC
TRBJ2-5 | TRBD1 | TRBV6-5 | - | CASSRQGWETQYF | TGTGCCAGCAGTCGACAGGGTTGGGAGACCCAGTACTTC
TRBJ2-2 | - | TRBV4-1 | - | CASSQAGVGTGELFF | TGCGCCAGCAGCCAAGCAGGGGTGGGCACCGGGGAGCTGTTTTTT